One sample yielded the 7 T cell receptor beta chains listed below, sequenced in a study of shared clonotypes between healthy human individuals. Using immunoSEQ multiplex PCR, the repertoire was profiled, and TCRdb retains in-frame clones only, with some absent. The table includes fewer than 850,000 clones, about two thirds detected once. Material for sequencing was memory CD4+ T cells sorted from blood. The subset is: CD45RA-negative fraction. These receptors all stem from a woman aged 30 to 39 in good health.

In its sample, this clone was seen a few times. The chain combines TRBV28 with TRBJ2-3; possibly TRBD2 for D (7 bases). The germline V gene has CDR1 MDHEN and CDR2 SYDVKM. The CDR3 spans 15 residues. V was pared by 3 bases and J by 1 base, with 11 bases between. The CDR3 coding sequence is TGTGCCAGCAGTTTCCCGGGGGGCGGCACAGATACGCAGTATTTT. It translates to CASSFPGGGTDTQYF.

This clone appeared a few times. The chain uses TRBV19 and TRBJ1-5; D is possibly TRBD1 (6 bases). The CDR3 is 13 residues long. Germline CDR1 and CDR2: LNHDA and SQIVND (reference sequence). V lost 5 bases and J 4 bases, leaving 9 bases between the germline ends. This CDR3 is CASSDRKNQPQHF. DNA for the CDR3: TGTGCCAGTAGTGACAGGAAGAATCAGCCCCAGCATTTT. Full variable domain (rest looked up from reference TRBV19 and TRBJ1-5): DGGITQSPKYLFRKEGQNVTLSCEQNLNHDAMYWYRQDPGQGLRLIYYSQIVNDFQKGDIAEGYSVSREKKESFPLTVTSAQKNPTAFYLCASSDRKNQPQHFGDGTRLSIL.

V usage is TRBV27 and J usage is TRBJ2-7; D is undetermined. The CDR3 is 14 amino acids. Germline V gene data show CDR1 as MNHEY and CDR2 as SMNVEV (reference sequence). Trimming pared 5 bases from V and 3 bases from J, leaving 14 bases between. DNA for the CDR3: TGTGCCAGCAGTACCAACCCACAGCTCTACGAGCAGTACTTC. Translated, it gives CASSTNPQLYEQYF.

The chain employs TRBV29-1 and TRBJ1-1; no firm D call. Trimming pared 6 bases from V and 0 bases from J, leaving 11 bases between. The V gene's germline CDR1 is SQVTM and CDR2 ANQGSEA. CDR3 length: 13 amino acids. For the CDR3, the DNA is TGCAGCGTCCGGGAACGGATGAACACTGAAGCTTTCTTT. Amino acid sequence: CSVRERMNTEAFF.

J is TRBJ2-7 and V is TRBV9, with 12 positions matching TRBD2. Germline lookup yields CDR1 SGDLS and CDR2 YYNGEE. The CDR3 sequence is 13 residues long. The ends lost 4 bases at V and 7 bases at J; junction bases unmatched: 3. The CDR3 loop reads CASSPGLAGEQYF. In nucleotides, the CDR3 is TGTGCCAGCAGCCCAGGACTAGCGGGAGAGCAGTACTTC.

This clone was observed a single time. The rearrangement uses TRBV7-9 and TRBJ1-1, with D maybe TRBD1 (6 bases). The CDR3 runs to 18 residues. The germline V gene encodes CDR1 SEHNR and CDR2 FQNEAQ (reference sequence). V shed 5 bases and J shed 0 bases, with 22 bases lying between them. The CDR3 region is CASSPKRIRTEMNTEAFF. CDR3 DNA: TGTGCCAGCAGCCCCAAAAGGATCAGGACAGAGATGAACACTGAAGCTTTCTTT.

In this sample, this clone turned up many times. The chain employs TRBV6-4 and TRBJ2-7; 7 bases are shared with TRBD2. Per the germline V gene, CDR1 is MRHNA and CDR2 is SNTAGT. The CDR3 is made up of 13 amino acids. The CDR3 DNA follows: TGTGGAGAAGGGGAGGGAAGGGTCCACGAGCAGTACTTC. Translation gives CGEGEGRVHEQYF.